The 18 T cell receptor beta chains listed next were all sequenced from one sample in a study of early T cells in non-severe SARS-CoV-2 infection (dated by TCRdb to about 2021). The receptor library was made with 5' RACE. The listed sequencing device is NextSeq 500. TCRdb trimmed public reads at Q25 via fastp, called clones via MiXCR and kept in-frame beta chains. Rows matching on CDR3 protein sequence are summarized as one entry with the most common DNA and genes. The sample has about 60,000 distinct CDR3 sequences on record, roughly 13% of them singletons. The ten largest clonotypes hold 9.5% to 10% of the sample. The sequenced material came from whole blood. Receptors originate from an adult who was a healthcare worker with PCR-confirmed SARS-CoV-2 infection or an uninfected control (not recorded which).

CDR3 nucleotides: TGTGCCAGCAGAGACAGGAGCTCCTATAATTCACCCCTCCACTTT. Translating gives CASRDRSSYNSPLHF. The V call is TRBV11-2, the J call TRBJ1-6, with D possibly matching TRBD1 (6 bases). Germline-derived CDR1 and CDR2 are SGHAT and FQNNGV. Trimming took off 6 bases at V and 0 bases at J, with 9 bases between the two ends. The CDR3 covers 15 residues. Full variable domain (rest looked up from reference TRBV11-2 and TRBJ1-6): EAGVAQSPRYKIIEKRQSVAFWCNPISGHATLYWYQQILGQGPKLLIQFQNNGVVDDSQLPKDRFSAERLKGVDSTLKIQPAKLEDSAVYLCASRDRSSYNSPLHFGNGTRLTVT.

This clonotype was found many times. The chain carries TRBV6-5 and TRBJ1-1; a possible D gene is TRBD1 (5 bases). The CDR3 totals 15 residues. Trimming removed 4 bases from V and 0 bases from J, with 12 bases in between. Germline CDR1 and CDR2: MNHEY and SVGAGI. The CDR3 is CASSSQGLLNTEAFF. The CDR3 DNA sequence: TGTGCCAGCAGTTCTCAGGGACTCCTGAACACTGAAGCTTTCTTT.

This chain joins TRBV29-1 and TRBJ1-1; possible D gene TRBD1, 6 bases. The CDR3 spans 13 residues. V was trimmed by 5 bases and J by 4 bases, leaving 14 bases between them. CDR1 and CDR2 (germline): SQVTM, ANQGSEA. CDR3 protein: CSVRKQGSTEAFF. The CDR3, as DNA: TGCAGCGTTAGGAAGCAGGGGAGCACTGAAGCTTTCTTT.

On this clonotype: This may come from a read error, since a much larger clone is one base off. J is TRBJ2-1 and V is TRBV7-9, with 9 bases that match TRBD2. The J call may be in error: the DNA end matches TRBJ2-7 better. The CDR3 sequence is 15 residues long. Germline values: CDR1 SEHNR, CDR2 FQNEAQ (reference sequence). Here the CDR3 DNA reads TGTGCCAGCAGTCCGGGGGTAGCGGGAGTAGAAGAGCAGTACTTC. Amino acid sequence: CASSPGVAGVEEQYF.

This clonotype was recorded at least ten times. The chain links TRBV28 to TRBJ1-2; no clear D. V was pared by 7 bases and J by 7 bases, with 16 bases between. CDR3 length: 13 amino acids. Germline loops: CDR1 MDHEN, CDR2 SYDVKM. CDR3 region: CASTLRVSSGYTF. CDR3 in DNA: TGTGCCAGCACCCTACGAGTCTCATCTGGCTACACCTTC.

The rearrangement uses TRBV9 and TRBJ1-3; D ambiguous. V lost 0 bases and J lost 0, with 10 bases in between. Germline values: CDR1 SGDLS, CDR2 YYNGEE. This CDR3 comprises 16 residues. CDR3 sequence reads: CASSVGSTYSGNTIYF. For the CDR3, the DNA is TGTGCCAGCAGCGTAGGCAGCACTTACTCTGGAAACACCATATATTTT.

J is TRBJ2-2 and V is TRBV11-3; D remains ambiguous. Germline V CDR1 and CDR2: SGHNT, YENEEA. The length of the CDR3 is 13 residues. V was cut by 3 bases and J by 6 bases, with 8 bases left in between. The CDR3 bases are TGTGCCAGCAGCTTTATGATCGCCGGGGAGCTGTTTTTT. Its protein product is CASSFMIAGELFF.

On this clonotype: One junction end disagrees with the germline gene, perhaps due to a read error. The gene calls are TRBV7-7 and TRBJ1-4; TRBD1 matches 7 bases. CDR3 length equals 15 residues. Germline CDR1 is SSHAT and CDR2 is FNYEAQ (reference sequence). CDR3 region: CASSLTGEANEKLFF. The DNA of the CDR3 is TGTGCTAGCAGCCTCACAGGGGAGGCTAATGAAAAACTGTTTTTT.

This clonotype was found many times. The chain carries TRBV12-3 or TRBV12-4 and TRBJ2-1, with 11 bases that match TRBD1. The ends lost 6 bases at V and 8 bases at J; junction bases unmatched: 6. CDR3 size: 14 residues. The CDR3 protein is CASSLRGQGDEQFF. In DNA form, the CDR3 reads TGTGCCAGCAGCCTACGGGGACAGGGGGATGAGCAGTTCTTC.

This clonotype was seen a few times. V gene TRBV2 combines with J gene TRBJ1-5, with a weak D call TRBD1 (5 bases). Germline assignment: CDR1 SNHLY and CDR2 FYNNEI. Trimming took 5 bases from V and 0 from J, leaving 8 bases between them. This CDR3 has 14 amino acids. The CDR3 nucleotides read TGTGCCAGCAGTCTTACAGGTAGCAATCAGCCCCAGCATTTT. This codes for CASSLTGSNQPQHF.

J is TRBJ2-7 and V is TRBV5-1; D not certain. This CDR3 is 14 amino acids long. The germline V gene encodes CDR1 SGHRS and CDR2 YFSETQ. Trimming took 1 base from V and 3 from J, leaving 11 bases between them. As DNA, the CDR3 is TGCGCCAGCAGCTTGAGGCTAGACGGCTACGAGCAGTACTTC. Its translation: CASSLRLDGYEQYF.

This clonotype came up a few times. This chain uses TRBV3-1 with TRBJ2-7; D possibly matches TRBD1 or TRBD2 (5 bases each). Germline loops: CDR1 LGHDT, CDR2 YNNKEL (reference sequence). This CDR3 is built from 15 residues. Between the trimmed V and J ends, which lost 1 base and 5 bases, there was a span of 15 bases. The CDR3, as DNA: TGTGCCAGCAGCCAAGGGATAGGGACGCTGGACGAGCAGTACTTC. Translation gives CASSQGIGTLDEQYF.

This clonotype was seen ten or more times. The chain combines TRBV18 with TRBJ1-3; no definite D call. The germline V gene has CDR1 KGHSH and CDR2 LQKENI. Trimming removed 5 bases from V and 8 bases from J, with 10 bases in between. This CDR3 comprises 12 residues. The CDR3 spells CASSSPGDTIYF. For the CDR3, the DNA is TGTGCCAGCTCATCGCCCGGTGACACCATATATTTT.

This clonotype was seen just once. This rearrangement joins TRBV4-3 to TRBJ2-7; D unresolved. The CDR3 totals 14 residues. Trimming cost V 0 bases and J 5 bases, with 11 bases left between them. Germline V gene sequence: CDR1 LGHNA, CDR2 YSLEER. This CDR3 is CASSQDSRLDEQYF. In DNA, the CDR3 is TGCGCCAGCAGCCAAGATAGTAGGTTGGACGAGCAGTACTTC.

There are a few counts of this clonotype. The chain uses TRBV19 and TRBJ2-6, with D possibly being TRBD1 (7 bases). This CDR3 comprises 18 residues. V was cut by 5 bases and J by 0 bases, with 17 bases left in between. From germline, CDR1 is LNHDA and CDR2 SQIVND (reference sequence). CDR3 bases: TGTGCCAGTAGTGGAGGGGGCGCCACCAGCTCTGGGGCCAACGTCCTGACTTTC. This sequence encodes CASSGGGATSSGANVLTF.

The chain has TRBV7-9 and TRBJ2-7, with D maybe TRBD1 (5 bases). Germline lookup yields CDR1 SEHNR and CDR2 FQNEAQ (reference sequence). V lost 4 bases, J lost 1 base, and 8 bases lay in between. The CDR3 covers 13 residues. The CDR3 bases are TGTGCCAGCAGCTCCCCAGGGTCCTACGAGCAGTACTTC. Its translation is CASSSPGSYEQYF.

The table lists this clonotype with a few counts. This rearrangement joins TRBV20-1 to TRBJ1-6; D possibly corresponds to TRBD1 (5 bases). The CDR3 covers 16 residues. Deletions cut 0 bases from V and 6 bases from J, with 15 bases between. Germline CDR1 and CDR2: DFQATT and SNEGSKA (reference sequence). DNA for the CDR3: TGCAGTGCTAGAGATTTGAACAGGCAAATTAATTCACCCCTCCACTTT. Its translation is CSARDLNRQINSPLHF.

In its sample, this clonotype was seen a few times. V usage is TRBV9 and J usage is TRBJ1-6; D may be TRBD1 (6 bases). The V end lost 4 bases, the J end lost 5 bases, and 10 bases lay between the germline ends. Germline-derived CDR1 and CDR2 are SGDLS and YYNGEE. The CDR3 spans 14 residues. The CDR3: CASSRRQDNSPLHF. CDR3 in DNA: TGTGCCAGCAGCAGACGACAGGATAATTCACCCCTCCACTTT.